This passage covers 26 T cell receptor beta chains from one sample sequenced in a study of T cell responses to AZD1222 COVID-19 vaccine. Data came from immunoSEQ multiplex PCR; TCRdb stores just in-frame clones and leaves some out. The table shows roughly 100,000 clones, with about nine tenths occurring only once. The input for sequencing was peripheral blood, taken on day 0 of AZD1222 vaccination. The receptors shown here come from an adult in good health.

The V call is TRBV5-6, the J call TRBJ1-1; the D is unclear. Per the germline V gene, CDR1 is SGHDT and CDR2 is YYEEEE. V lost 0 bases and J lost 7, with 4 bases in between. The CDR3 extends over 11 amino acids. This CDR3 reads CASSLGIEAFF. The CDR3 DNA reads as TGTGCCAGCAGCTTGGGGATTGAAGCTTTCTTT.

A few counts support this clone. The chain links TRBV6-5 to TRBJ1-1; possibly TRBD1 for D (5 bases). Between the trimmed V and J ends, which lost 2 bases and 3 bases, there was a span of 16 bases. This CDR3 contains 16 residues. The V gene's germline CDR1 is MNHEY and CDR2 SVGAGI. DNA for the CDR3: TGTGCCAGCAGTTACAAGGCCCCAGTCAGGGACACTGAAGCTTTCTTT. Protein sequence: CASSYKAPVRDTEAFF.

V is TRBV15 and J is TRBJ2-7; 12 bases agree with TRBD2. Germline CDR1 and CDR2: LNHNV and YYDKDF (reference sequence). V trimming: 3 bases; J trimming: 6 bases; junction bases outside the gene matches: 3. The length of the CDR3 is 14 residues. The CDR3 DNA follows: TGTGCCACCAGCAGGCCGGGACTAGCGGGCGAGCAGTACTTC. It codes for CATSRPGLAGEQYF.

The chain combines TRBV2 with TRBJ2-5, with a weak D call TRBD1 (6 bases). The ends were cut back, 5 bases at V and 0 bases at J, with 10 bases in the middle. From germline, CDR1 is SNHLY and CDR2 FYNNEI. The CDR3 totals 14 residues. The CDR3 loop reads CASSRRQDQETQYF. DNA of the CDR3: TGTGCCAGCAGTCGGAGACAGGACCAAGAGACCCAGTACTTC.

This chain joins TRBV28 and TRBJ1-1; D unresolved. This CDR3 spans 12 amino acids. Germline V gene sequence: CDR1 MDHEN, CDR2 SYDVKM. V lost 6 bases, J lost 3 bases, and 8 bases lay in between. This CDR3 is CASRRDYTEAFF. The CDR3, as DNA: TGTGCCAGCAGAAGAGACTACACTGAAGCTTTCTTT.

The chain joins TRBV7-2 to TRBJ1-4; TRBD1 agrees at 11 bases. The germline CDR1 and CDR2 sequences are SGHTA and FQGNSA. The CDR3 is made up of 14 amino acids. After removal of 6 bases from V and 7 bases from J, the junction contained 4 bases not matched to a gene. In DNA, the CDR3 is TGTGCCAGCAGGCGGGACAGGGGGAGTGAAAAACTGTTTTTT. Encoded protein: CASRRDRGSEKLFF.

V usage is TRBV3-1 (or the pseudogene TRBV3-2) and J usage is TRBJ2-1, with D perhaps TRBD2 (6 bases). The ends were cut back, 4 bases at V and 5 bases at J, with 12 bases in the middle. The CDR3 runs to 14 residues. CDR1 is LGHDT and CDR2 is YNNKEL in the germline V gene (reference sequence). The CDR3 nucleotides read TGTGCCAGCAGCCCGCGGGACCCTGACAATGAGCAGTTCTTC. Translated, it gives CASSPRDPDNEQFF.

This chain connects TRBV9 to TRBJ2-7, with D perhaps matching TRBD1 (7 bases). This CDR3 spans 14 amino acids. V lost 0 bases, J lost 3 bases, and 10 bases lay in between. Germline-derived CDR1 and CDR2 are SGDLS and YYNGEE. The CDR3, as DNA: TGTGCCAGCAGCGTAGGGCAGGGGGGCTACGAGCAGTACTTC. This gives the protein CASSVGQGGYEQYF.

This chain links TRBV4-2 with TRBJ2-1; D uncertain. Per the germline V gene, CDR1 is LGHNA and CDR2 is YNFKEQ. This CDR3 has 13 amino acids. The V end lost 0 bases, the J end lost 5 bases, and 5 bases lay between the germline ends. CDR3 region: CASSQDRDNEQFF. CDR3 DNA: TGTGCCAGCAGCCAAGATCGGGACAATGAGCAGTTCTTC.

The genes are TRBV5-4 and TRBJ2-4; D might be TRBD2 (5 bases). CDR1 and CDR2 (germline): SGHNT, YYREEE (reference sequence). V was trimmed by 4 bases and J by 7 bases, leaving 12 bases between them. This CDR3 spans 13 amino acids. CDR3 protein: CASSPGGWNIQYF. CDR3 nucleotides: TGTGCCAGCAGCCCAGGCGGGTGGAACATTCAGTACTTC.

This clone came up once. The rearrangement uses TRBV7-2 and TRBJ1-2; TRBD1 is a possible D gene (5 bases). Germline assignment: CDR1 SGHTA and CDR2 FQGNSA. V was trimmed by 3 bases and J by 1 base, leaving 6 bases between them. This CDR3 region has 13 residues. The CDR3 is CASSLDNNYGYTF. Written as DNA, the CDR3 is TGTGCCAGCAGCTTGGACAATAACTATGGCTACACCTTC.

J is TRBJ2-5 and V is TRBV28; the D is unclear. The CDR3 is 12 amino acids. The V gene's germline CDR1 is MDHEN and CDR2 SYDVKM. V lost 5 bases to trimming and J lost 4 bases, with 8 bases between them. As DNA, the CDR3 is TGTGCCAGCAGTGGGGTCGCAGAGACCCAGTACTTC. It encodes CASSGVAETQYF.

The chain links TRBV7-2 to TRBJ2-7; TRBD2 agrees at 8 bases. The CDR3 consists of 17 residues. Germline V CDR1 and CDR2: SGHTA, FQGNSA. The V and J ends lost 3 bases and 1 base, in that order; junction bases with no gene match: 11. CDR3: CASSFPQAGVNSYEQYF. DNA of the CDR3: TGTGCCAGCAGCTTTCCTCAAGCGGGAGTGAATTCCTACGAGCAGTACTTC.

About this clone: The sample carries other DNA sequences with the same CDR3. The chain employs TRBV30 and TRBJ2-7, with no clear D. Germline-derived CDR1 and CDR2 are GTSNPN and SVGIG (reference sequence). The CDR3 has 11 residues. Trimming pared 3 bases from V and 2 bases from J, leaving 5 bases between. CDR3 protein: CAWRGTYEQYF. CDR3 DNA: TGTGCCTGGAGGGGCACCTACGAGCAGTACTTC.

The chain recombines TRBV7-9 with TRBJ1-4; no definite D call. This CDR3 contains 13 residues. Germline CDR1 SEHNR, CDR2 FQNEAQ (reference sequence). Deletions cut 4 bases from V and 8 bases from J, with 11 bases between. The chain's CDR3 is CASSSPGREKLFF. CDR3 sequence (DNA): TGTGCCAGCAGCTCCCCCGGGAGGGAAAAACTGTTTTTT. The full variable domain, its missing parts supplied by reference TRBV7-9 and TRBJ1-4, is DTGVSQNPRHKITKRGQNVTFRCDPISEHNRLYWYRQTLGQGPEFLTYFQNEAQLEKSRLLSDRFSAERPKGSFSTLEIQRTEQGDSAMYLCASSSPGREKLFFGSGTQLSVL.

This clone has only a few counts. V is TRBV21-1 and J is TRBJ2-7. TRBV21-1 is termed a pseudogene. The CDR3 loop spans 15 amino acids. The CDR3 sequence is CASSPRRTPGLEQYF. The DNA for the CDR3 is TGTGCCAGCAGCCCGCGGAGGACCCCGGGGCTCGAGCAGTACTTC.

The rearrangement links TRBV7-3 to TRBJ2-2; D is unresolved. V was cut by 4 bases and J by 8 bases, with 14 bases left in between. The CDR3 runs to 14 residues. Germline V CDR1 and CDR2: SGHTA, FQGTGA. CDR3 loop: CASSSQLARGELFF. The CDR3 coding sequence is TGTGCCAGCAGCTCACAACTCGCGCGAGGGGAGCTGTTTTTT. Based on the CDR3 plus reference TRBV7-3 and TRBJ2-2, the full variable domain is GAGVSQTPSNKVTEKGKYVELRCDPISGHTALYWYRQSLGQGPEFLIYFQGTGAADDSGLPNDRFFAVRPEGSVSTLKIQRTERGDSAVYLCASSSQLARGELFFGEGSRLTVL.

This sequence joins TRBV3-1 (or the pseudogene TRBV3-2) and TRBJ2-1; the D gene is possibly TRBD2 (5 bases). There are 16 residues in the CDR3. The V end lost 0 bases, the J end lost 1 base, and 10 bases lay between the germline ends. Germline V gives CDR1 LGHDT, CDR2 YNNKEL (reference sequence). In DNA form, the CDR3 reads TGTGCCAGCAGCCAAGAGAGGATAGCGTCCTACAATGAGCAGTTCTTC. Its protein is CASSQERIASYNEQFF.

The rearrangement links TRBV7-9 to TRBJ1-2; D call uncertain. From germline, CDR1 is SEHNR and CDR2 FQNEAQ (reference sequence). Trimming took off 4 bases at V and 7 bases at J, with 7 bases between the two ends. This CDR3 contains 11 residues. The CDR3 is CASSSLSGYTF. The CDR3 DNA reads TGTGCCAGCAGCTCCCTGTCTGGCTACACCTTC. Supplemented by reference TRBV7-9 and TRBJ1-2, the full variable domain reads DTGVSQNPRHKITKRGQNVTFRCDPISEHNRLYWYRQTLGQGPEFLTYFQNEAQLEKSRLLSDRFSAERPKGSFSTLEIQRTEQGDSAMYLCASSSLSGYTFGSGTRLTVV.

In the case of this clone: The junction departs from the called germline gene at one end, perhaps through a read error. V is TRBV7-7 and J is TRBJ2-1; 8 bases are shared with TRBD2. Germline-derived CDR1 and CDR2 are SSHAT and FNYEAQ (reference sequence). The CDR3 is 13 amino acids. CDR3 bases: TGTGCTAGCAGTAGGACTAGCAGCAATGAGCAGTTCTTC. It codes for CASSRTSSNEQFF.

This clone was picked up a small number of times. The V gene is TRBV3-1 (or the pseudogene TRBV3-2), the J gene TRBJ2-2, with D maybe TRBD2 (5 bases). Per germline, CDR1 LGHDT and CDR2 YNNKEL (reference sequence). The CDR3 length is 10 residues. For the CDR3, the DNA is TGTCCCTGGAGGACCGGGGAGCTGTTTTTT. Translated: CPWRTGELFF.

The chain uses TRBV24-1 and TRBJ2-5, with 9 bases aligning to TRBD1. Germline loops: CDR1 KGHDR, CDR2 SFDVKD. This CDR3 is built from 14 residues. Trimming removed 4 bases from V and 5 bases from J; junction bases left unmatched: 4. CDR3 sequence reads: CATSEPTGGETQYF. The CDR3 DNA sequence: TGTGCCACCAGTGAACCGACAGGGGGGGAGACCCAGTACTTC.

V usage is TRBV7-2 and J usage is TRBJ2-1; 7 nucleotides match TRBD1. In germline, CDR1 is SGHTA, CDR2 FQGNSA. There are 18 residues in the CDR3. Unmatched junction bases numbered 11, after V lost 1 base and J lost 2 bases. The CDR3 coding sequence is TGTGCCAGCAGCTTAGTCAGGCGCCAGGGGGAAGCCTACAATGAGCAGTTCTTC. Its translation is CASSLVRRQGEAYNEQFF.

This rearrangement joins TRBV27 to TRBJ2-3; 7 positions match TRBD2. CDR1 is MNHEY, CDR2 SMNVEV, per germline (reference sequence). The length of the CDR3 is 16 residues. V gave up 2 bases and J gave up 4 bases; unmatched junction bases: 9. The CDR3 DNA is TGTGCCAGCAGTTTAAGTTCCAGCGGGACCTCAGATACGCAGTATTTT. Translation gives CASSLSSSGTSDTQYF.

V and J are TRBV9 and TRBJ2-3; tentative D call: TRBD1 (6 bases). CDR3 length equals 12 residues. V lost 3 bases and J 5 bases, leaving 7 bases between the germline ends. Germline V lookup: CDR1 SGDLS, CDR2 YYNGEE. CDR3 coding DNA: TGTGCCAGCAGCGCACAGGGAGATACGCAGTATTTT. It yields the protein CASSAQGDTQYF.

CDR3 DNA sequence: TGTGCCAGCAGTTACTCGAACGGTAACTATGGCTACACCTTC. Translating gives CASSYSNGNYGYTF. The genes are TRBV6-5 and TRBJ1-2; D uncertain. This CDR3 is built from 14 residues. V lost 0 bases to trimming and J lost 1 base, with 6 bases between them. The germline gives CDR1 MNHEY, CDR2 SVGAGI.